The 8 T cell receptor beta chains below were found in one sample sequenced in a study of T cells after yellow fever vaccination. TCRdb itself ran the 5' RACE reads through MiXCR, one entry per CDR3 protein. Among roughly 500,000 distinct CDR3 sequences listed, roughly a fifth were seen once. The sequenced sample was PBMCs, obtained 15 days after the yellow fever booster vaccination. The receptors shown here come from a man aged 25 to 45 who received the YFV17D yellow fever vaccine.

The rearrangement uses TRBV29-1 and TRBJ2-5; TRBD1 is a possible D gene (5 bases). The CDR3 loop spans 10 amino acids. Trimming left V 6 bases short and J 4 bases short, with 6 bases between. Germline V gene data show CDR1 as SQVTM and CDR2 as ANQGSEA. The CDR3 reads CSVTVETQYF. Here the CDR3 DNA reads TGCAGCGTGACAGTAGAGACCCAGTACTTC.

This clonotype was detected a few times. The rearrangement uses TRBV10-3 and TRBJ2-7, with D tentatively TRBD2 (5 bases). This CDR3 is built from 13 residues. Trimming shortened V by 7 bases and J by 2 bases, and 12 bases separated the two germline ends. Germline-derived CDR1 and CDR2 are ENHRY and SYGVKD. The CDR3 sequence is CAINSRVTYEQYF. CDR3 nucleotide sequence: TGTGCCATCAACTCGCGGGTCACCTACGAGCAGTACTTC.

The chain couples TRBV4-3 to TRBJ2-7; TRBD2 might be the D (5 bases). The CDR3 totals 15 residues. Germline assignment: CDR1 LGHNA and CDR2 YSLEER. V was trimmed by 0 bases and J by 3 bases, leaving 12 bases between them. CDR3 in DNA: TGCGCCAGCAGCCAAGAGGGAAGCGGTAACTACGAGCAGTACTTC. It codes for CASSQEGSGNYEQYF.

This clonotype was detected only a few times. The J gene is TRBJ2-3, the V gene TRBV29-1; D not resolved. The CDR3 sequence is 13 residues long. V was clipped by 4 bases and J by 3 bases, with 11 bases between them. Germline CDR1 and CDR2: SQVTM and ANQGSEA. The CDR3 DNA reads as TGCAGCGTTGGACCTCAACGGACAGATACGCAGTATTTT. As protein: CSVGPQRTDTQYF.

This clonotype was recorded at least ten times. This chain joins TRBV11-2 and TRBJ2-3; TRBD2 matches at 7 bases. The CDR3 is made up of 12 amino acids. In germline, CDR1 is SGHAT, CDR2 FQNNGV. Trimming removed 6 bases from V and 6 bases from J; junction bases left unmatched: 3. The CDR3 DNA reads as TGTGCCAGCAGGACTAGCTTTGATACGCAGTATTTT. It is translated as CASRTSFDTQYF.

This clonotype was observed a few times. This rearrangement joins TRBV6-2 or TRBV6-3 to TRBJ2-7; D remains unclear. Trimming left V 4 bases short and J 7 bases short, with 14 bases between. The CDR3 has 13 amino acids. Germline CDR1 reads MNHEY; CDR2 reads SVGEGT. CDR3 region: CASSSISLGEQYF. The CDR3 DNA sequence: TGTGCCAGCAGTTCCATAAGCTTAGGGGAGCAGTACTTC.

The chain has TRBV27 and TRBJ2-7; D tentatively fits TRBD1 or TRBD2 (5 bases each). Between the trimmed V and J ends, which lost 6 bases and 9 bases, there was a span of 24 bases. Germline CDR1 and CDR2: MNHEY and SMNVEV (reference sequence). There are 15 residues in the CDR3. The chain's CDR3 is CASRIGTSQGVGQYF. In DNA form, the CDR3 reads TGTGCCAGCAGAATAGGGACCTCGCAAGGGGTTGGGCAGTACTTC.

The chain couples TRBV27 to TRBJ2-2; 7 nucleotides line up with TRBD2. CDR3 size: 16 residues. Per germline, CDR1 MNHEY and CDR2 SMNVEV (reference sequence). J was trimmed by 2 bases and V by 4 bases; bases with no gene match: 7. DNA of the CDR3: TGTGCCAGCAGTTATAAGGGACTACCTAACACCGGGGAGCTGTTTTTT. Translated, it gives CASSYKGLPNTGELFF.